This T cell receptor (beta chain) was observed in a study of Ad26.COV2.S vaccination and SARS-CoV-2 variants. Overall study: Ad26.COV2.S was injected intramuscularly once or twice, 56 days apart.

Specified treatment: some 19 received Ad26.COV2.S at low or high dose, single or two shots; 5 received placebo; per-sample allocation not given. The investigators took samples on day 63 after the first vaccine or placebo injection. Assay used: immunoSEQ multiplex PCR; TCRdb lists only in-frame clones, some missing. The sample holds 350,000 to 500,000 clones, around 87% seen once. Details on this clone: The antigen remains undetermined.

This CDR3 is 15 amino acids long. The germline V gene encodes CDR1 SGHVS and CDR2 FNYEAQ. V was clipped by 0 bases and J by 4 bases, with 10 bases between them. Whole-study findings and limits: Substantial post-vaccination breadth of spike-specific CD8+ and CD4+ T cell responses was reported.

The rearrangement uses TRBV7-6 and TRBJ2-1; D uncertain. This TCR was recovered from a person between 18 and 59 years old who received the Ad26.COV2.S COVID-19 vaccine or a placebo. The source material was peripheral blood, sampled in a trial of Ad26.COV2.S vaccine versus placebo. The CDR3 region is CASSLAVSDYNEQFF. Here the CDR3 DNA reads TGTGCCAGCAGCTTAGCGGTGAGCGATTACAATGAGCAGTTCTTC.